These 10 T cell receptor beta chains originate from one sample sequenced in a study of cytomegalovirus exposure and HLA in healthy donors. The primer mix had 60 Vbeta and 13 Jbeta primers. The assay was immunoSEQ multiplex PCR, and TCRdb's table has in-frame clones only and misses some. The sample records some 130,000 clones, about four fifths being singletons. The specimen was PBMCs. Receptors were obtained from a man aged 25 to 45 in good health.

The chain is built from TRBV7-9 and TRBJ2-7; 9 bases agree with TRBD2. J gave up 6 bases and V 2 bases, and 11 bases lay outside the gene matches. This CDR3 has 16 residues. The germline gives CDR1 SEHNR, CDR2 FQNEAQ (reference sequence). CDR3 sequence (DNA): TGTGCCAGCAGCTTAAGCTCCGAGACTAGCGGTCGCGAGCAGTACTTC. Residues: CASSLSSETSGREQYF.

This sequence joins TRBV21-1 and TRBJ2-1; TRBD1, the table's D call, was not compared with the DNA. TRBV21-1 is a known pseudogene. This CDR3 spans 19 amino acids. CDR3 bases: TGTGCCAGCAGCCCATGGGGGCGACAGGGATCTGGCTCCTACAATGAGCAGTTCTTC. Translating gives CASSPWGRQGSGSYNEQFF.

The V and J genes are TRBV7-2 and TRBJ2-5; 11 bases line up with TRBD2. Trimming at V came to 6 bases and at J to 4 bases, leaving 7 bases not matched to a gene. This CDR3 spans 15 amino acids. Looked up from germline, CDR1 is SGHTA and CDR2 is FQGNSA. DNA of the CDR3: TGTGCCAGCAGACTGGGGACTAGCGGCGGAGAGACCCAGTACTTC. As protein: CASRLGTSGGETQYF.

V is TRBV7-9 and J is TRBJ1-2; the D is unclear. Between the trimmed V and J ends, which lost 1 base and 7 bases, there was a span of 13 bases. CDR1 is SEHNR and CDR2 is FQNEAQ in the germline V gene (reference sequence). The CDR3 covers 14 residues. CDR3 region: CASSLGVNSAGYTF. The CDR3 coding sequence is TGTGCCAGCAGCTTAGGAGTGAATAGCGCTGGCTACACCTTC.

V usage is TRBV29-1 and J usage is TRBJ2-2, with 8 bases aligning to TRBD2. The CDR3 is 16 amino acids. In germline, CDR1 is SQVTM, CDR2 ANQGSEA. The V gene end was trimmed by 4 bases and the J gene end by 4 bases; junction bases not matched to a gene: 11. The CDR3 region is CSVARGSGRSTGELFF. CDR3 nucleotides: TGCAGCGTTGCCAGGGGCAGCGGGAGAAGCACCGGGGAGCTGTTTTTT.

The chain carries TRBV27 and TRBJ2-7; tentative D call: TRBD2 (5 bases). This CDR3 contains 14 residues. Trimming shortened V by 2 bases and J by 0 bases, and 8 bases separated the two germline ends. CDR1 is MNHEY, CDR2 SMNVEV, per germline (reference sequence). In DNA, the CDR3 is TGTGCCAGCAGTTTACGGGATTTCTCCTACGAGCAGTACTTC. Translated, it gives CASSLRDFSYEQYF.

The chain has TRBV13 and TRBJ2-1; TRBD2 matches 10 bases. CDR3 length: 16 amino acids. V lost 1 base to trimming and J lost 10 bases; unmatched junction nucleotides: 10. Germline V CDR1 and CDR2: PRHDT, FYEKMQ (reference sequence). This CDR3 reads CASSLDPSGREKEQFF. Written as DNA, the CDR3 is TGTGCCAGCAGCTTAGACCCTAGCGGGAGAGAGAAAGAGCAGTTCTTC.

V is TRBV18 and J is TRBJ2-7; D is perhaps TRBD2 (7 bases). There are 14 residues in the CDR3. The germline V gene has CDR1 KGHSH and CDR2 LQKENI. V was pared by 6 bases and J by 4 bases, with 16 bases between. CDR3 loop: CASSPGGPRYEQYF. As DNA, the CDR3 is TGTGCCAGCTCCCCCGGGGGGCCCCGATACGAGCAGTACTTC.

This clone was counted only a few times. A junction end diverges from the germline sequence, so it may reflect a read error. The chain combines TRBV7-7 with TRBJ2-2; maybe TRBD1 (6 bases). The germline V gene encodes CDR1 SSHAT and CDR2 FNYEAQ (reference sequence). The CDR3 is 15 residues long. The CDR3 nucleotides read TGTGCTAGCAGCTTAACAGGGTCGGGCACCGGGGAGCTGTTTTTT. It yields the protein CASSLTGSGTGELFF.

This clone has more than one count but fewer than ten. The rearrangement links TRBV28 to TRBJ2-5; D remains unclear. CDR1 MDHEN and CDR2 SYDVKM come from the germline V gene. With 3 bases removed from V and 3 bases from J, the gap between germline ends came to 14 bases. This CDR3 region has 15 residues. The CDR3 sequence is CASSLLGSSKETQYF. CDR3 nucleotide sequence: TGTGCCAGCAGTTTGTTGGGCAGTTCAAAAGAGACCCAGTACTTC.